The 15 T cell receptor beta chains listed next were all sequenced from one sample in a study of vaccination and CD4 T cells after COVID-19. Cultured CD4+ T-cell DNA underwent Oncomine TCR Beta short-read sequencing. TCRdb re-called the PCR reads with MiXCR, one entry per CDR3 protein. The sample includes about 23,000 distinct CDR3 sequences, 43% seen only once; the top ten take roughly 5%. Indicated time point: late sampling 161 to 241 days after vaccination in a few convalescent patients. Regarding treatment: roughly 10-day PBMC culture with coronavirus spike peptide pools or control peptides (ViraFEST assay). Antigen specificity for these receptors is unknown. The specimen comprised CD4+ T cells from blood, cultured in vitro, sampled about 7 months after SARS-CoV-2 vaccination. These receptors were taken from a human donor who had recovered from COVID-19.

This chain joins TRBV28 and TRBJ1-1; the match to TRBD1 covers 7 bases. Germline V gene lookup returns CDR1 MDHEN and CDR2 SYDVKM. V was clipped by 6 bases and J by 5 bases; unmatched bases: 9. CDR3 size: 14 residues. The CDR3 protein is CASRNTGASTEAFF. Written as DNA, the CDR3 is TGTGCCAGCAGGAACACAGGGGCATCAACTGAAGCTTTCTTT.

J is TRBJ1-5 and V is TRBV28; 8 nucleotides line up with TRBD1. The V segment lost 3 bases and the J segment 6 bases; nucleotides outside the gene matches: 7. The germline V gene encodes CDR1 MDHEN and CDR2 SYDVKM. The CDR3 is made up of 15 amino acids. The CDR3, as DNA: TGTGCCAGCAGTTTCGGAGCAGGGGGCGGTCAGCCCCAGCATTTT. Amino acid sequence: CASSFGAGGGQPQHF.

This chain joins TRBV7-2 and TRBJ1-1; weak D call: TRBD1 (5 bases). CDR1 is SGHTA, CDR2 FQGNSA, per germline. The CDR3 totals 15 residues. With 5 bases removed from V and 3 bases from J, the gap between germline ends came to 16 bases. Here the CDR3 reads CASSERGPSDTEAFF. The DNA for the CDR3 is TGTGCCAGCAGCGAGAGGGGACCCTCGGACACTGAAGCTTTCTTT.

The J gene is TRBJ2-7, the V gene TRBV7-3, with D unresolved. The germline CDR1 and CDR2 sequences are SGHTA and FQGTGA. CDR3 length equals 11 residues. The V end lost 9 bases, the J end lost 6 bases, and 12 bases lay between the germline ends. The CDR3 region is CARRIPLEQYF. The CDR3 DNA sequence: TGTGCCAGAAGAATCCCCCTCGAGCAGTACTTC. Together with reference TRBV7-3 and TRBJ2-7, the CDR3 gives the full variable domain: GAGVSQTPSNKVTEKGKYVELRCDPISGHTALYWYRQSLGQGPEFLIYFQGTGAADDSGLPNDRFFAVRPEGSVSTLKIQRTERGDSAVYLCARRIPLEQYFGPGTRLTVT.

The rearrangement uses TRBV7-2 and TRBJ1-2, with 8 bases aligning to TRBD1. Losses at the gene ends were 1 base for V and 5 bases for J; bases not matched to a gene: 6. Germline V gene lookup returns CDR1 SGHTA and CDR2 FQGNSA. This CDR3 is built from 15 residues. This chain's CDR3 is CASSLGAGGGYGYTF. The CDR3 bases are TGTGCCAGCAGCTTAGGAGCAGGGGGCGGGTATGGCTACACCTTC.

The J gene is TRBJ1-2, the V gene TRBV28; perhaps TRBD1 as D (6 bases). There are 14 residues in the CDR3. V dropped 4 bases and J dropped 5 bases, with 14 bases sitting between them. Germline V gives CDR1 MDHEN, CDR2 SYDVKM. The CDR3 loop reads CASSWRTAGYGYTF. CDR3 sequence (DNA): TGTGCCAGCAGTTGGCGGACAGCCGGGTATGGCTACACCTTC.

The rearrangement links TRBV27 to TRBJ2-3; D is unresolved. V lost 5 bases and J lost 4, with 16 bases in between. CDR3 length equals 15 residues. Germline V CDR1 and CDR2: MNHEY, SMNVEV (reference sequence). In nucleotides, the CDR3 is TGTGCCAGCAGTCTATATTCGCCTGGGGCAGATACGCAGTATTTT. Translating gives CASSLYSPGADTQYF.

This chain joins TRBV7-9 and TRBJ2-7; D is ambiguous. Trimming shortened V by 5 bases and J by 3 bases, and 11 bases separated the two germline ends. Germline CDR1 and CDR2: SEHNR and FQNEAQ (reference sequence). The CDR3 sequence is 13 residues long. CDR3 amino acids: CASSTGRSYEQYF. In DNA, the CDR3 is TGTGCCAGCAGCACCGGACGAAGCTACGAGCAGTACTTC.

J is TRBJ1-2 and V is TRBV6-5; unclear D gene. The germline CDR1 and CDR2 sequences are MNHEY and SVGAGI. Deletions cut 2 bases from V and 4 bases from J, with 11 bases between. CDR3 length equals 14 residues. For the CDR3, the DNA is TGTGCCAGCAGTTACGAGGCCCCCTCCTATGGCTACACCTTC. Its translation is CASSYEAPSYGYTF.

V gene TRBV2 combines with J gene TRBJ2-7, with TRBD1 matching 7 bases. The CDR3 spans 14 residues. Germline CDR1 reads SNHLY; CDR2 reads FYNNEI. V lost 4 bases and J lost 5; bases outside the gene matches: 8. This CDR3 reads CASSVRQGGHEQYF. In nucleotides, the CDR3 is TGTGCCAGCAGTGTTCGACAGGGTGGCCACGAGCAGTACTTC.

The J gene is TRBJ2-5, the V gene TRBV15, with TRBD2 as a possible D gene (5 bases). Germline CDR1 and CDR2: LNHNV and YYDKDF (reference sequence). V lost 3 bases and J lost 3, with 8 bases in between. This CDR3 contains 13 residues. The CDR3 nucleotides read TGTGCCACCAGCAGGGACTTTAAAGAGACCCAGTACTTC. This encodes CATSRDFKETQYF.

The chain carries TRBV28 and TRBJ2-4, with 11 bases matching TRBD2. CDR3 size: 17 residues. The germline V gene has CDR1 MDHEN and CDR2 SYDVKM. The V and J ends lost 5 bases and 1 base, in that order; junction bases with no gene match: 7. The CDR3 region is CASSPPTSGIAKNIQYF. The CDR3 DNA reads as TGTGCCAGCAGTCCACCGACTAGCGGGATTGCCAAAAACATTCAGTACTTC. The full variable domain, with the rest looked up from reference TRBV28 and TRBJ2-4, is DVKVTQSSRYLVKRTGEKVFLECVQDMDHENMFWYRQDPGLGLRLIYFSYDVKMKEKGDIPEGYSVSREKKERFSLILESASTNQTSMYLCASSPPTSGIAKNIQYFGAGTRLSVL.

This chain joins TRBV20-1 and TRBJ2-3; possibly TRBD2 for D (5 bases). V lost 6 bases and J lost 7, with 14 bases in between. The germline gives CDR1 DFQATT, CDR2 SNEGSKA (reference sequence). This CDR3 is 12 amino acids long. As DNA, the CDR3 is TGCAGTGCCACCTCGGGAACACATACGCAGTATTTT. This codes for CSATSGTHTQYF.

J is TRBJ2-1 and V is TRBV20-1; D might be TRBD1 (6 bases). V dropped 4 bases and J dropped 8 bases, with 15 bases sitting between them. Germline V CDR1 and CDR2: DFQATT, SNEGSKA (reference sequence). CDR3 length: 13 amino acids. The CDR3 loop reads CSANQGWVDEQFF. CDR3 in DNA: TGCAGTGCTAACCAGGGGTGGGTGGATGAGCAGTTCTTC.

The rearrangement joins TRBV27 to TRBJ2-5; 9 positions agree with TRBD2. The length of the CDR3 is 16 residues. CDR1 and CDR2 (germline): MNHEY, SMNVEV (reference sequence). With 7 bases clipped from V and 5 bases from J, the junction kept 14 bases outside the gene matches. The CDR3 here is CASKKYGASGKETQYF. CDR3 DNA: TGTGCCAGCAAGAAATACGGGGCTAGCGGGAAGGAGACCCAGTACTTC.